This T cell receptor beta chain was recovered during a study of regulatory T cells in long-lasting Graves disease. Findings of the study overall: Repertoires from persistent disease leaned toward TRBV28, TRBJ1-2 and TRBJ2-5. Results may be inaccurate due to the small sample size.

Construction of the TCR beta libraries employed iRepertoire HTBI primers in conjunction with Arm-PCR of CDR3 regions. TCRdb itself ran the multiplex PCR reads through MiXCR, one entry per CDR3 protein. In the table there are hundreds of thousands of distinct CDR3 sequences, about 13% of which are singletons. Trimming removed 5 bases from V and 6 bases from J, with 14 bases in between. The CDR3 length is 13 residues. The time point here: newly diagnosed GD, antithyroid drugs for less than 3 months. Preparation of the TCR library used RNA extracted from PBMCs. This clonotype was observed a few times. What it binds is unknown. These same records also appear under a second study, on T cells in Graves' hyperthyroidism and ophthalmopathy. That source notes: HTBI primers were employed in a first-round RT-PCR of the TCR CDR3. The model predicted ophthalmopathy a median around 6.5 months before onset.

The receptor was derived from a man under 40 with Graves disease. This chain joins TRBV12-3 or TRBV12-4 and TRBJ2-7, with D hard to call. This specimen consisted of peripheral blood mononuclear cells (PBMCs), obtained at new diagnosis, from a patient treated with antithyroid drugs. CDR3 residues: CASSPTSAREQYF. CDR3 DNA: TGTGCCAGCAGTCCCACCTCAGCTCGCGAGCAGTACTTC.